The rows below give T cell receptor beta chains drawn from one sample of a study of T cells in Graves' hyperthyroidism and ophthalmopathy. In TCRdb, the multiplex PCR reads were re-called with MiXCR into one record per CDR3 protein. The top ten hold around 3.9% of the sample, which has 600,000 or so distinct CDR3 sequences, 16% seen once. Sequenced material: blood. The receptors were sampled from a woman aged 30 to 39 with Graves' hyperthyroidism. Each CDR3 is given with its conserved first and last residue. A D gene is named only where the DNA matches it firmly. Some rows have no size entry. The others give once, few or many, or a class for an expanded clone.

clone size	V gene	J gene	CDR3 length	D gene	CDR3 DNA	CDR3 protein
many	TRBV7-9	TRBJ2-1	16	TRBD2	TGTGCCAGCAGCCCCCGGGATAATTTAGCGGGAAATGAGCAGTTCTTC	CASSPRDNLAGNEQFF
many	TRBV30	TRBJ1-1	13	TRBD1	TGTGCCTGGGAATACGGACAGGGCGGTGAAGCTTTCTTT	CAWEYGQGGEAFF
-	TRBV6-4	TRBJ2-3	14	-	TGTGCCAGCAGTGATGAAGACAGCACAGATACGCAGTATTTT	CASSDEDSTDTQYF
many	TRBV12-3/TRBV12-4	TRBJ2-7	15	TRBD2	TGTGCCAGCAGTCTGGGACTAGCGGGGCTGTACGAGCAGTACTTC	CASSLGLAGLYEQYF
few	TRBV4-1	TRBJ2-1	16	TRBD2	TGCGCCAGCAGCCAAGGAGTACTAGCGGGAATCAATGAGCAGTTCTTC	CASSQGVLAGINEQFF
-	TRBV30	TRBJ1-3	14	-	TGTGCCTGGAGTGTACTGGGGGAAAGAAACACCATATATTTT	CAWSVLGERNTIYF
-	TRBV20-1	TRBJ1-1	12	-	TGCAGTGCTAAGGATGGTAACACTGAAGCTTTCTTT	CSAKDGNTEAFF
-	TRBV20-1	TRBJ2-1	16	TRBD2	TGCAGTGCTAGAGATGGACTAGCGGGAGTAAGGAATGAGCAGTTCTTC	CSARDGLAGVRNEQFF
-	TRBV29-1	TRBJ2-3	14	TRBD2	TGCAGCGTCCAAAGGACTAGCAGCACAGATACGCAGTATTTT	CSVQRTSSTDTQYF
few	TRBV10-3	TRBJ1-1	13	-	TGTGCCATCAGTGAGACAGGGAGTATCGGAGCTTTCTTT	CAISETGSIGAFF
many	TRBV2	TRBJ1-1	15	-	TGTGCCAGCAGTGAAGCGAGGACGGTGGGAACTGAAGCTTTCTTT	CASSEARTVGTEAFF
many	TRBV2	TRBJ2-5	16	-	TGTGCCAGCAGTGAGAGGTCATCTATTTCCCCGAAGACCCAGTACTTC	CASSERSSISPKTQYF
many	TRBV2	TRBJ2-7	14	-	TGTGCCAGCAGTAACAACCCGGGATCCGACGAGCAGTACTTC	CASSNNPGSDEQYF
-	TRBV30	TRBJ1-6	13	-	TGTGCCTTGAAAGGACAGCCAAATTCACCCCTCCACTTT	CALKGQPNSPLHF
few	TRBV19	TRBJ1-6	14	-	TGTGCCAGTACCAGCAAGAGCTATAATTCACCCCTCCACTTT	CASTSKSYNSPLHF
many	TRBV28	TRBJ1-1	14	-	TGTGCCAGCAGTTTGGACATTTCACTCACTGAAGCTTTCTTT	CASSLDISLTEAFF
-	TRBV19	TRBJ2-7	15	-	TGTGCCAGTAGTTATTCGGGGACGAGTTTCTACGAGCAGTACTTC	CASSYSGTSFYEQYF
many	TRBV10-3	TRBJ2-5	17	-	TGTGCCATCAGTGAGTCCGCGAGGAGCGGCCTGGGGGAGACCCAGTACTTC	CAISESARSGLGETQYF
many	TRBV28	TRBJ1-5	15	-	TGTGCCAGCAGTTCGCCTGGGGCGAAGCATCAGCCCCAGCATTTT	CASSSPGAKHQPQHF
few	TRBV7-2	TRBJ1-2	17	-	TGTGCCAGCAGCTTAGGGCCACTGGACAGATCTAACTATGGCTACACCTTC	CASSLGPLDRSNYGYTF
many	TRBV28	TRBJ1-2	15	TRBD1	TGTGCCAGCACCATCACCGGAGGGGGCCGGGGTGGCTACACCTTC	CASTITGGGRGGYTF
many	TRBV20-1	TRBJ2-3	12	-	TGCAGTGCTAATACCCGCACAGATACGCAGTATTTT	CSANTRTDTQYF
many	TRBV28	TRBJ2-1	14	-	TGTGCCAGCAGTTTACAGGGATTGTACAATGAGCAGTTCTTC	CASSLQGLYNEQFF
many	TRBV28	TRBJ1-2	12	-	TGTGCCAGCAGACCGGGATCATATGGCTACACCTTC	CASRPGSYGYTF
many	TRBV12-3/TRBV12-4	TRBJ2-4	17	-	TGTGCCAGCAGTTTAGATTATGGCGGGACAGCCAAAAACATTCAGTACTTC	CASSLDYGGTAKNIQYF
many	TRBV6-1	TRBJ2-1	17	-	TGTGCCAGCAGTCAATCTCAAGCGGTTAGCTCCTACAATGAGCAGTTCTTC	CASSQSQAVSSYNEQFF
-	TRBV3-1	TRBJ1-2	15	-	TGTGCCAGCAGCCCTAATAGTATCAGGAACTATGGCTACACCTTC	CASSPNSIRNYGYTF
once	TRBV5-1	TRBJ2-4	17	TRBD1	TGCGCCAGCAGCTTCAGTCCACAGGGGACGAAAGGTAACATTCAGTACTTC	CASSFSPQGTKGNIQYF
many	TRBV27	TRBJ2-7	16	TRBD1	TGTGCCAGCAGTCATTCCCCCGTAGGGGGCACTTACGAGCAGTACTTC	CASSHSPVGGTYEQYF
few	TRBV24-1	TRBJ2-2	16	-	TGTGCCACCAGTGATTTCGGGGCAGTGAACACCGGGGAGCTGTTTTTT	CATSDFGAVNTGELFF
-	TRBV11-2	TRBJ2-5	17	TRBD2	TGTGCCAGCAGCTTAGGGGTGCTAGCGGGGGGATGGGAGACCCAGTACTTC	CASSLGVLAGGWETQYF
few	TRBV5-5	TRBJ2-3	13	-	TGTGCCAGCAGGGGAACGGCGGGAGATACGCAGTATTTT	CASRGTAGDTQYF
many	TRBV3-1	TRBJ2-7	14	TRBD1	TGTGCCAGCAGCCCTTCTACGACAGGGGGCGAGCAGTACTTC	CASSPSTTGGEQYF
many	TRBV28	TRBJ1-1	16	-	TGTGCCAGCAGTTTATACAGGAAAGGGATGAACACTGAAGCTTTCTTT	CASSLYRKGMNTEAFF
many	TRBV18	TRBJ2-3	13	-	TGTGCCAGCAGCCCGTACAGCACAGATACGCAGTATTTT	CASSPYSTDTQYF
few	TRBV7-2	TRBJ2-7	13	-	TGTGCCAGCCGTGTGGCAGCGGGCTACGAGCAGTACTTC	CASRVAAGYEQYF
-	TRBV11-1	TRBJ2-6	15	-	TGTGCCAGCAGCCCCTTAAGGGATGGGGCCAACGTCCTGACTTTC	CASSPLRDGANVLTF
-	TRBV3-1	TRBJ1-3	14	-	TGTGCCAGCACGGTTGAACTTGGGGGAAACACCATATATTTT	CASTVELGGNTIYF
many	TRBV7-9	TRBJ2-7	14	-	TGTGCCAGCAGCTTAAAGGGACCTTCCTACGAGCAGTACTTC	CASSLKGPSYEQYF
-	TRBV20-1	TRBJ2-1	14	TRBD2	TGCAGTGCTAGAGTAGCGGGACTCTACAATGAGCAGTTCTTC	CSARVAGLYNEQFF
many	TRBV2	TRBJ2-5	13	TRBD1	TGTGCCGGACGACAGGGATACCAAGAGACCCAGTACTTC	CAGRQGYQETQYF
-	TRBV6-5	TRBJ1-5	16	TRBD1	TGTGCCAGCAGTTCCGGGACAGGGGGTTTTAATCAGCCCCAGCATTTT	CASSSGTGGFNQPQHF
few	TRBV5-6	TRBJ2-2	13	TRBD2	TGTGCCAGCAGAAGCGGGAGTGGCGGGGAGCTGTTTTTT	CASRSGSGGELFF
once	TRBV9	TRBJ2-7	14	-	TGTGCCAGCAGCGCCTTGGACAGCCTCTACGAGCAGTACTTC	CASSALDSLYEQYF
-	TRBV19	TRBJ2-3	19	TRBD1	TGTGCCAGTAGTACAGGGGGCGCGGGCCACCTCTTTCTCACAGATACGCAGTATTTT	CASSTGGAGHLFLTDTQYF
-	TRBV30	TRBJ2-1	16	TRBD2	TGTGCCTGGATCGGCGCTAGCGGGAGGGCCTACAATGAGCAGTTCTTC	CAWIGASGRAYNEQFF
few	TRBV4-2	TRBJ2-5	15	TRBD1	TGTGCCAGCAGCCAAAGTCGGGGACAGGGGGAGACCCAGTACTTC	CASSQSRGQGETQYF
few	TRBV6-1	TRBJ1-1	14	-	TGTGCCAGCAGCCTCGACAGGATGAACACTGAAGCTTTCTTT	CASSLDRMNTEAFF
few	TRBV28	TRBJ2-3	14	-	TGTGCCAGCAGAAACGGACTTTCCACAGATACGCAGTATTTT	CASRNGLSTDTQYF
few	TRBV5-1	TRBJ2-7	12	-	TGCGCCAGCAGCACCGAGTCCGGCGAGCAGTACTTC	CASSTESGEQYF
many	TRBV6-5	TRBJ1-6	14	-	TGTGCCAGCAGTTACTCGAATAAGCTTTCACCCCTCCACTTT	CASSYSNKLSPLHF
many	TRBV7-2	TRBJ1-5	16	TRBD1	TGTGCCAGCAGCCTGACAGGGGCCTATAGCAATCAGCCCCAGCATTTT	CASSLTGAYSNQPQHF
-	TRBV7-3	TRBJ2-1	12	-	TGTGCCAGCAGCATCCGCCCCAATGAGCAGTTCTTC	CASSIRPNEQFF